Below, one TCR beta chain is given with its context. Its antigen is not identified. This specimen belongs to a study of cytomegalovirus exposure and HLA in healthy donors. The study, taken as a whole, reports: Most TCR sequences were seen very rarely across donors, but some public TCRs occurred in many. Near-uniform donor sequencing depth was presumed by presence/absence analyses. Association of a missense DCLRE1C variant with TCR beta V- and J-gene trimming was reported in a later analysis.

V lost 5 bases to trimming and J lost 7 bases, with 23 bases between them. Germline values: CDR1 SEHNR, CDR2 FQNEAQ (reference sequence). This CDR3 contains 16 residues. Both 60 Vbeta primers and 13 Jbeta primers went into the PCR. Profiling relied on immunoSEQ multiplex PCR, and the TCRdb table lists in-frame clones only, not all of them. The table has fewer than 65,000 clones, 60% to 80% seen once. The sequenced sample was PBMCs. The sequence came from a woman aged 35 to 49 in good health and CMV-seropositive. The V call is TRBV7-9, the J call TRBJ1-2, with a weak D call TRBD1 (6 bases). The CDR3 loop reads CASSPLPRDKQSGYTF. For the CDR3, the DNA is TGTGCCAGCAGCCCACTCCCCAGGGACAAACAATCTGGCTACACCTTC.